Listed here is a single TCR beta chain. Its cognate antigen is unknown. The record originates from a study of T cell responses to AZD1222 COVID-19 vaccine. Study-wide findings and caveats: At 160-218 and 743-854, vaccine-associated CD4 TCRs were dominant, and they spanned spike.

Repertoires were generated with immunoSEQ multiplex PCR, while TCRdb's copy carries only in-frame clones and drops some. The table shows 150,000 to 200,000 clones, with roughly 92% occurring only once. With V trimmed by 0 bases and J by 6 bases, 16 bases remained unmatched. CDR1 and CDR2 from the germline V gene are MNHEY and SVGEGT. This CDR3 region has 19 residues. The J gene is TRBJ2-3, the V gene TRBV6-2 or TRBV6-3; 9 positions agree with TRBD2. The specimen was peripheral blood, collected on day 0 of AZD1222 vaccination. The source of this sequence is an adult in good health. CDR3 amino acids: CASSYSTSTTGLAFDTQYF. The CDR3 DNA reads TGTGCCAGCAGTTACTCGACTTCGACGACGGGACTAGCTTTCGATACGCAGTATTTT.